This T cell receptor (beta chain) was found in a study of vaccination effects on CD4 cells after COVID-19. The study's findings and limits: There was marked clonal contraction among infection- and vaccine-induced clones late after vaccination.

A note on this clone: Its specificity is unknown.

Assay used: immunoSEQ multiplex PCR; TCRdb lists only in-frame clones, some missing. There are over 50,000 clones in the sample; 73% occur only once, and 1% to 1.5% lies in the top ten. Using viral peptide pools, the ViraFEST assay grew out antigen-specific CD4+ T cells prior to sequencing. At the end of about 9 days of culture, CD4+ T cells were isolated. Subjects were given two BNT162b2 or mRNA-1273 vaccine doses. It was on days 3 and 7 that half the medium was replaced with IL-2 medium. Trimming left V 5 bases short and J 2 bases short, with 7 bases between. Per germline, CDR1 SGHTA and CDR2 FQGNSA. The CDR3 consists of 13 residues.

Sequencing was performed on CD4+ T cells from PBMCs cultured with HCoV-229E spike peptides, taken after COVID-19 vaccination. The receptor was isolated from a human donor who received a COVID-19 vaccine. The chain couples TRBV7-2 to TRBJ1-3; D not certain. This CDR3 is CASSPPAGNTIYF. Here the CDR3 DNA reads TGTGCCAGCAGCCCCCCTGCTGGAAACACCATATATTTT. The variable domain in full, completed from reference TRBV7-2 and TRBJ1-3, reads GAGVSQSPSNKVTEKGKDVELRCDPISGHTALYWYRQSLGQGLEFLIYFQGNSAPDKSGLPSDRFSAERTGGSVSTLTIQRTQQEDSAVYLCASSPPAGNTIYFGEGSWLTVV.